This TCR beta chain was sequenced for a study of shared clonotypes between healthy human individuals. Produced via immunoSEQ multiplex PCR; TCRdb's table is partial and in-frame only. The sample lists 750,000 to 1,000,000 clones, 80% to 95% occurring once. Naivety among CD8 cells was defined by CD45RO negativity and positive CCR7 selection, thereby excluding terminally differentiated effector memory CD45RA+ cells. Caucasian adults residing in Nashville, Tennessee made up all the donors. The CDR3 covers 15 residues. Germline values: CDR1 SGHTS, CDR2 YDEGEE. Trimming took off 0 bases at V and 7 bases at J, with 14 bases between the two ends.

The sequenced material came from naive CD8+ T cells sorted from blood. This sequence originates from a man aged 25-45 years in good health. The V gene is TRBV5-8, the J gene TRBJ1-5; maybe TRBD1 (6 bases). In DNA, the CDR3 is TGTGCCAGCAGCTTGGGCTACAGGGAAGGGCAGCCCCAGCATTTT. It encodes CASSLGYREGQPQHF.